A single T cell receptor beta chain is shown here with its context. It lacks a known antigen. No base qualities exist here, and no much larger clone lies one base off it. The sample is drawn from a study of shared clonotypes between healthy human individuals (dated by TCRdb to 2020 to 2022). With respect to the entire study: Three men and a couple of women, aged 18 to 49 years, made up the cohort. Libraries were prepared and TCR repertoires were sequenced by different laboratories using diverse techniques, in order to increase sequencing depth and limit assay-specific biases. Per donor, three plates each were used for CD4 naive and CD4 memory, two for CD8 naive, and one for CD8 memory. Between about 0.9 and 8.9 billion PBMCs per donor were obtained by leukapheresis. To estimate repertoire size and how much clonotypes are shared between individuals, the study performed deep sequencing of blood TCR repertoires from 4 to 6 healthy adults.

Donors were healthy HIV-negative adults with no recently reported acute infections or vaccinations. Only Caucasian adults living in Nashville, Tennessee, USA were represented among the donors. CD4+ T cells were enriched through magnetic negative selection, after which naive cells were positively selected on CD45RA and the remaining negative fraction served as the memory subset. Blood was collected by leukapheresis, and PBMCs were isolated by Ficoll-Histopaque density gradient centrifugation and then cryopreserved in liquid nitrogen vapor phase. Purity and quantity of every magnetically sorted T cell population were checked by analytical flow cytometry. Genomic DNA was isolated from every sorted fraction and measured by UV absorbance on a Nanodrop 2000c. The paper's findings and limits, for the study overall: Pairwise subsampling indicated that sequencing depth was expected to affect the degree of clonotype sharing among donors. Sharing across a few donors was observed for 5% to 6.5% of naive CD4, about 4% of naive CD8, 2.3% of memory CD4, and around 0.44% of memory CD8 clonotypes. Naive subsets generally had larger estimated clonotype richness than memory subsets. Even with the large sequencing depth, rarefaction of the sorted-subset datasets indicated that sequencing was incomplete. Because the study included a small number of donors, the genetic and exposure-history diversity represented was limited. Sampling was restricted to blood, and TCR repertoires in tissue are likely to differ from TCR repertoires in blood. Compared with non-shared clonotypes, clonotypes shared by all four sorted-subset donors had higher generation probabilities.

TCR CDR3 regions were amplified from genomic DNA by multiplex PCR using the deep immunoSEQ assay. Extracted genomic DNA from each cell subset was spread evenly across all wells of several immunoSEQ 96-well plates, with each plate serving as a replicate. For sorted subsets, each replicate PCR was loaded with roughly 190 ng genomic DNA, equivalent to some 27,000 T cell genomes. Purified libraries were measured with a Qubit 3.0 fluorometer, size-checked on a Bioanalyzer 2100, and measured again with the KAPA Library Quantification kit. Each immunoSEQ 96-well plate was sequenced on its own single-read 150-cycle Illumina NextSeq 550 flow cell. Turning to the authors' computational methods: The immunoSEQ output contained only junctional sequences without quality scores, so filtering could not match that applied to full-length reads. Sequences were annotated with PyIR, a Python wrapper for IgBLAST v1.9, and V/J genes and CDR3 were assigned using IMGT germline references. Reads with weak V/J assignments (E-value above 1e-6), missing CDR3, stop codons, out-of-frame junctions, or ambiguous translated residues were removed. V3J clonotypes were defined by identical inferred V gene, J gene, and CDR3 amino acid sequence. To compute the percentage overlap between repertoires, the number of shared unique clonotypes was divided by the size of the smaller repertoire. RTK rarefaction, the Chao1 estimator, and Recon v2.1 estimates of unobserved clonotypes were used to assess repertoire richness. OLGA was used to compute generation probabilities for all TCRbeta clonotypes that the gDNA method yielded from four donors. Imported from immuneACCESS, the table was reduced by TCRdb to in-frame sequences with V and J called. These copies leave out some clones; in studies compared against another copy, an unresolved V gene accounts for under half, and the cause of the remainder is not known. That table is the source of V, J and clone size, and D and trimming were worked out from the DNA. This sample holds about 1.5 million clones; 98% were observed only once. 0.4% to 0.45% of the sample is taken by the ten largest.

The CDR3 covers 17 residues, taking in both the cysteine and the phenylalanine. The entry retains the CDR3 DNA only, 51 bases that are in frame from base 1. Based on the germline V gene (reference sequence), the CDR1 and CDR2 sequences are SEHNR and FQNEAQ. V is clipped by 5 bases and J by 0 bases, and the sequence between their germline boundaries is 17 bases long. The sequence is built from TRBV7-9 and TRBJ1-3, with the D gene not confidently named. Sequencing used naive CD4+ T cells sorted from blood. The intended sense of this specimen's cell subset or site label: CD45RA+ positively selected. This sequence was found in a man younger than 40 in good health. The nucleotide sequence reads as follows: TGTGCCAGCAGCCCCGCCTTACCCGGTCACTCTGGAAACACCATATATTTT. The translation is CASSPALPGHSGNTIYF.